This passage covers 4 T cell receptor beta chains from one sample sequenced in a study of blood T cell repertoires in COVID-19. Using immunoSEQ multiplex PCR, the repertoire was profiled, and TCRdb retains in-frame clones only, with some absent. The sample consists of 310,000 or so clones, about 90% of them appearing once. Sequencing used PBMCs or T cells enriched from blood (not recorded which). The receptors stem from a woman in her 30s who had recovered from COVID-19.

V and J are TRBV6-5 and TRBJ2-6, with D maybe TRBD1 (5 bases). Germline V gene data show CDR1 as MNHEY and CDR2 as SVGAGI. This CDR3 has 15 amino acids. Trimming took 3 bases from V and 4 from J, leaving 10 bases between them. The CDR3 is CASSYDSSGANVLTF. Written as DNA, the CDR3 is TGTGCCAGCAGTTATGACAGTTCAGGGGCCAACGTCCTGACTTTC.

The rearrangement links TRBV5-1 to TRBJ2-2; D is possibly TRBD2 (6 bases). The CDR3 sequence is 14 residues long. V lost 0 bases and J 5 bases, leaving 8 bases between the germline ends. CDR1 is SGHRS and CDR2 is YFSETQ in the germline V gene. The CDR3 loop reads CASSLEGGTGELFF. The CDR3, as DNA: TGCGCCAGCAGCTTGGAGGGAGGAACCGGGGAGCTGTTTTTT.

V gene TRBV3-1 (or the pseudogene TRBV3-2) combines with J gene TRBJ1-2; D gene uncertain. The length of the CDR3 is 14 residues. The germline V gene encodes CDR1 LGHDT and CDR2 YNNKEL (reference sequence). V was clipped by 0 bases and J by 3 bases, with 8 bases between them. The CDR3 loop is CASSQEGLYYGYTF. CDR3 nucleotide sequence: TGTGCCAGCAGCCAAGAAGGACTGTACTATGGCTACACCTTC.

The chain recombines TRBV3-1 (or the pseudogene TRBV3-2) with TRBJ2-7; D is possibly TRBD1 (6 bases). Germline V gives CDR1 LGHDT, CDR2 YNNKEL (reference sequence). Deletions cut 4 bases from V and 6 bases from J, with 25 bases between. The CDR3 extends over 17 amino acids. CDR3 DNA sequence: TGTGCCAGCAGCCGAGGAACCACAGGGTGGTTTCTTGGCGAGCAGTACTTC. Protein product: CASSRGTTGWFLGEQYF.